In its sample, the clone carrying this TCR beta chain was seen many times. Its specificity is unknown. These data are taken from a study of T cells in Graves' hyperthyroidism and ophthalmopathy. The wider study: Staff took peripheral blood when the initial diagnosis was made, before any treatment began. Study outcomes and limitations: The model foresaw ophthalmopathy a median roughly 6 months prior to onset. A model of 13 V-J pairs discriminated ophthalmopathy from stable hyperthyroidism.

The source material, RNA transcripts, was used to amplify TCR beta CDR3 regions. A first-round RT-PCR of the TCR CDR3 used the HTBI primer set. TCRdb ran MiXCR on the multiplex PCR reads and lists one entry per CDR3 protein. The sample includes about 480,000 distinct CDR3 sequences, around 14% of them seen just once. Lactation, pregnancy, other autoimmune disease or uncontrolled infection excluded patients. The CDR3 covers 12 residues. Germline CDR1 KGHSH, CDR2 LQKENI. V was pared by 3 bases and J by 8 bases, with 8 bases between. The sequencing input was blood. V gene TRBV18 combines with J gene TRBJ2-1; D gene unclear. The source is a woman aged 18-29 years with Graves' hyperthyroidism. The CDR3 DNA reads as TGTGCCAGCTCACCGCGATCGGATGAGCAGTTCTTC. Protein product: CASSPRSDEQFF. The whole variable domain, remainder taken from reference TRBV18 and TRBJ2-1, is NAGVMQNPRHLVRRRGQEARLRCSPMKGHSHVYWYRQLPEEGLKFMVYLQKENIIDESGMPKERFSAEFPKEGPSILRIQQVVRGDSAAYFCASSPRSDEQFFGPGTRLTVL.